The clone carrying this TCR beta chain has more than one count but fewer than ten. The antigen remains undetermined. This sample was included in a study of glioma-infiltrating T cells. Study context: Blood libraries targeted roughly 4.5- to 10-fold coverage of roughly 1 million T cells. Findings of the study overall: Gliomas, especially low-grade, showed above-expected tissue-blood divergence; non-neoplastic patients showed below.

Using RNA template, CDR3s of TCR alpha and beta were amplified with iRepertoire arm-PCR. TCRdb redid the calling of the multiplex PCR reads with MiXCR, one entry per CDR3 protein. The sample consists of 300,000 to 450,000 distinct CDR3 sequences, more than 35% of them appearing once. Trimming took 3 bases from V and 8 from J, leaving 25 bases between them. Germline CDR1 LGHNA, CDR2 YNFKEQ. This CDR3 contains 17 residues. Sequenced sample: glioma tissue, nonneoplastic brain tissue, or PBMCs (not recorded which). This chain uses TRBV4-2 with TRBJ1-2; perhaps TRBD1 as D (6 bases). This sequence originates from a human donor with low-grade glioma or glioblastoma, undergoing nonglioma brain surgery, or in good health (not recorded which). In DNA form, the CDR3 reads TGTGCCAGCAGCCAGGATGGCGGGGACACGGGATCTATGGGCTACACCTTC. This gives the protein CASSQDGGDTGSMGYTF.